A single sample gave rise to the 12 T cell receptor beta chains below, sequenced in a study of shared clonotypes between healthy human individuals (dated by TCRdb to about 2020). Library generation was performed with the immunoSEQ multiplex PCR assay. TCRdb mirrors the immuneACCESS table, restricted to in-frame sequences. Some clones are absent from its copies; in checked studies, under half trace to an unresolved V gene, and the reason for the others is unknown. The sample table shows about 2 million clones, and roughly 94% are seen once. In total, the top ten clones hold 0.1% to 0.15% of the sample. The sequenced sample consisted of naive CD4+ T cells sorted from blood. The cell subset or site label of this sample denotes: CD45RA+ positively selected. The source of these receptors is a man aged 18 to 35 in good health.

The chain employs TRBV28 and TRBJ2-3; 10 bases map to TRBD1. Germline CDR1 and CDR2: MDHEN and SYDVKM. The CDR3 runs 17 residues. Unmatched junction bases numbered 14, after V lost 9 bases and J lost 2 bases. The CDR3: CASPPSGTGVFTDTQYF. The DNA of the CDR3 is TGTGCCAGTCCTCCTTCCGGGACAGGGGTCTTCACAGATACGCAGTATTTT.

This clone was picked up one time. The chain uses TRBV2 and TRBJ1-3, with D possibly being TRBD1 (6 bases). V was pared by 6 bases and J by 2 bases, with 11 bases between. The germline gives CDR1 SNHLY, CDR2 FYNNEI. The CDR3 contains 14 residues. CDR3 nucleotides: TGTGCCAGCAGCCTACAGGGTCCTGGAAACACCATATATTTT. This translates into CASSLQGPGNTIYF. The whole variable domain, filled in from reference TRBV2 and TRBJ1-3, reads EPEVTQTPSHQVTQMGQEVILRCVPISNHLYFYWYRQILGQKVEFLVSFYNNEISEKSEIFDDQFSVERPDGSNFTLKIRSTKLEDSAMYFCASSLQGPGNTIYFGEGSWLTVV.

In the case of this clone: One end of the junction fails to match germline, which may point to a read error. The gene calls are TRBV7-7 and TRBJ2-3; possibly TRBD1 for D (7 bases). Germline V gene lookup returns CDR1 SSHAT and CDR2 FNYEAQ (reference sequence). This CDR3 is built from 15 residues. The CDR3 sequence is CASSAGQHPTDTQYF. The CDR3 DNA reads as TGTGCTAGCAGTGCGGGACAGCATCCCACAGATACGCAGTATTTT.

V and J are TRBV6-1 and TRBJ2-5; D is perhaps TRBD2 (5 bases). Germline V lookup: CDR1 MNHNS, CDR2 SASEGT. This CDR3 has 15 residues. Between the trimmed V and J ends, which lost 3 bases and 10 bases, there was a span of 21 bases. In DNA form, the CDR3 reads TGTGCCAGCAGTGATCCAGCTAGCCCCTCGTCAAACCAGTACTTC. Protein product: CASSDPASPSSNQYF.

The V gene is TRBV6-5, the J gene TRBJ1-4, with TRBD1 matching 8 bases. This CDR3 is built from 14 residues. Germline lookup yields CDR1 MNHEY and CDR2 SVGAGI. The ends lost 2 bases at V and 8 bases at J; junction bases unmatched: 4. The CDR3 coding sequence is TGTGCCAGCAGTTACAGCCGGGACAGGGAAAAACTGTTTTTT. It yields the protein CASSYSRDREKLFF.

The CDR3: CASLSGGGSNQPQHF. In nucleotides, the CDR3 is TGTGCCAGCCTTAGCGGGGGCGGGAGCAATCAGCCCCAGCATTTT. The chain employs TRBV28 and TRBJ1-5; a weak D match, TRBD1 (6 bases). The V and J ends lost 8 bases and 1 base respectively, with 15 bases between them. Per the germline V gene, CDR1 is MDHEN and CDR2 is SYDVKM. The CDR3 is 15 residues long.

This clone was recorded once. The chain uses TRBV2 and TRBJ2-1; a weak D match, TRBD2 (7 bases). V lost 7 bases to trimming and J lost 3 bases, with 16 bases between them. The CDR3 consists of 15 residues. In germline, CDR1 is SNHLY, CDR2 FYNNEI. CDR3 region: CASTRGDNVYNEQFF. The CDR3 region has the DNA TGTGCCAGCACCCGGGGGGACAACGTCTACAATGAGCAGTTCTTC.

This clone was recorded once. The rearrangement joins TRBV29-1 to TRBJ1-4; the match to TRBD1 covers 10 bases. The CDR3 contains 14 residues. Germline CDR1 and CDR2: SQVTM and ANQGSEA. The V segment lost 7 bases and the J segment 6 bases; nucleotides outside the gene matches: 8. The CDR3 is CSARDRGPYEKLFF. The CDR3, as DNA: TGCAGCGCTCGGGACAGGGGCCCTTATGAAAAACTGTTTTTT.

In regard to this clone: The identical CDR3 is also encoded by other nucleotide sequences in the sample. The chain links TRBV7-2 to TRBJ2-2; the match to TRBD1 covers 7 bases. The CDR3 is made up of 15 amino acids. Germline V lookup: CDR1 SGHTA, CDR2 FQGNSA. Unmatched junction bases numbered 0, after V lost 1 base and J lost 1 base. The CDR3: CASSLGTGNTGELFF. DNA of the CDR3: TGTGCCAGCAGCTTAGGGACAGGGAACACCGGGGAGCTGTTTTTT.

The V gene is TRBV10-3, the J gene TRBJ1-1; D is ambiguous. V lost 3 bases and J lost 1, with 6 bases in between. Germline-derived CDR1 and CDR2 are ENHRY and SYGVKD. This CDR3 has 13 amino acids. Here the CDR3 reads CAISETANTEAFF. DNA for the CDR3: TGTGCCATCAGTGAAACAGCGAACACTGAAGCTTTCTTT.

CDR3 loop: CSVFGQGEAGDTQYF. The CDR3 bases are TGCAGCGTTTTTGGACAGGGGGAAGCGGGAGATACGCAGTATTTT. The chain uses TRBV29-1 and TRBJ2-3; 10 positions agree with TRBD1. V lost 5 bases to trimming and J lost 5 bases; unmatched junction nucleotides: 10. The germline V gene encodes CDR1 SQVTM and CDR2 ANQGSEA. The CDR3 has 15 residues.

V and J are TRBV27 and TRBJ2-2, with D tentatively TRBD1 (6 bases). V lost 2 bases and J 2 bases, leaving 15 bases between the germline ends. Germline lookup yields CDR1 MNHEY and CDR2 SMNVEV (reference sequence). The CDR3 is 17 residues long. The CDR3 sequence: CASSLKLTGINTGELFF. Written as DNA, the CDR3 is TGTGCCAGCAGTTTAAAACTCACAGGGATAAACACCGGGGAGCTGTTTTTT.